The 21 T cell receptor beta chains in this list originate from one sample, sequenced in a study of blood T cells in healthy people across ages. Primers used in a second PCR of roughly 7 to 12 cycles were a sample-barcoded 5' primer and a J-beta primer mix. TCRdb reprocessed the 5' RACE reads with MiXCR, giving one entry per CDR3 protein. The profile shows roughly 650,000 distinct CDR3 sequences, about 32% of them singletons. The material sequenced was blood. Receptor source: a woman aged 80 or older in good health.

This clonotype was seen ten or more times. The chain is built from TRBV11-3 and TRBJ2-1; D is uncertain. Germline-derived CDR1 and CDR2 are SGHNT and YENEEA. Trimming removed 8 bases from V and 5 bases from J, with 7 bases in between. This CDR3 has 11 residues. The CDR3: CASGRNNEQFF. The CDR3, as DNA: TGTGCCAGCGGGCGGAACAATGAGCAGTTCTTC.

This clonotype has more than one count but fewer than ten. A clone one base away is much larger, so this may be a read error. The chain couples TRBV4-2 to TRBJ1-2, with D possibly matching TRBD1 (5 bases). The CDR3 runs to 17 residues. V gave up 0 bases and J gave up 5 bases, with 19 bases separating them. Germline-derived CDR1 and CDR2 are LGHNA and YNFKEQ. The chain's CDR3 is CASSQDKQRGLRYGYTF. DNA for the CDR3: TGTGCCAGCAGCCAAGATAAGCAGAGGGGTTTACGATATGGCTACACCTTC.

As for this clonotype: The junction departs from the called germline gene at one end, perhaps through a read error. The chain couples TRBV27 to TRBJ1-2, with D possibly matching TRBD1 (6 bases). Germline V gene lookup returns CDR1 MNHEY and CDR2 SMNVEV (reference sequence). This CDR3 region has 13 residues. CDR3 protein: CAGSSTGPYGYTF. CDR3 DNA sequence: TGTGCCGGCAGTTCAACAGGGCCCTATGGCTACACCTTC.

The chain uses TRBV2 and TRBJ2-1, with D possibly being TRBD1 (6 bases). Trimming shortened V by 8 bases and J by 14 bases, and 10 bases separated the two germline ends. The CDR3 spans 9 residues. Germline V lookup: CDR1 SNHLY, CDR2 FYNNEI. Written as DNA, the CDR3 is TGTGCCAGCGGACAGCCGAAGTTCTTC. Protein product: CASGQPKFF.

V and J are TRBV11-2 and TRBJ2-3, with TRBD2 matching 8 bases. This CDR3 spans 16 amino acids. Germline loops: CDR1 SGHAT, CDR2 FQNNGV. After removal of 5 bases from V and 0 bases from J, the junction contained 7 bases not matched to a gene. The CDR3 bases are TGTGCCAGCAGCCCAGCGACTAGCGAGAGCACAGATACGCAGTATTTT. Its protein is CASSPATSESTDTQYF.

In this sample, this clonotype turned up many times. This rearrangement joins TRBV7-2 to TRBJ2-7; either TRBD1 or TRBD2 may supply D (6 bases each). The V and J ends lost 5 bases and 0 bases respectively, with 14 bases between them. This CDR3 contains 15 residues. Germline CDR1 reads SGHTA; CDR2 reads FQGNSA. The CDR3 DNA reads TGTGCCAGCAGCCTTCTCGGGGGCTACTCCTACGAGCAGTACTTC. Its translation is CASSLLGGYSYEQYF. Full variable domain (rest looked up from reference TRBV7-2 and TRBJ2-7): GAGVSQSPSNKVTEKGKDVELRCDPISGHTALYWYRQSLGQGLEFLIYFQGNSAPDKSGLPSDRFSAERTGGSVSTLTIQRTQQEDSAVYLCASSLLGGYSYEQYFGPGTRLTVT.

This rearrangement joins TRBV7-6 to TRBJ2-6; D is possibly TRBD1 or TRBD2 (5 bases each). The CDR3 totals 17 residues. V was trimmed by 4 bases and J by 0 bases, leaving 13 bases between them. CDR1 and CDR2 from the germline V gene are SGHVS and FNYEAQ. The chain's CDR3 is CASSSGPLSSGANVLTF. Written as DNA, the CDR3 is TGTGCCAGCAGCTCGGGGCCCCTGAGCTCTGGGGCCAACGTCCTGACTTTC.

The chain links TRBV27 to TRBJ2-1; tentatively, D is TRBD2 (6 bases). Germline lookup yields CDR1 MNHEY and CDR2 SMNVEV (reference sequence). The CDR3 contains 15 residues. Deletions cut 3 bases from V and 2 bases from J, with 11 bases between. The CDR3 nucleotides are TGTGCCAGCAGTTTGAGGAGGGGACCCTACAATGAGCAGTTCTTC. It codes for CASSLRRGPYNEQFF.

This rearrangement joins TRBV5-1 to TRBJ2-3; 13 bases fit TRBD2. Trimming took 3 bases from V and 5 from J; bases not matched to a gene: 3. Germline assignment: CDR1 SGHRS and CDR2 YFSETQ. The CDR3 sequence is 15 residues long. The CDR3 here is CASSSRLAGGDTQYF. CDR3 DNA: TGCGCCAGCAGCTCCCGACTAGCGGGGGGAGATACGCAGTATTTT.

This clonotype was detected only a few times. This may arise from a read error, as a much more abundant clone is one base away. V gene TRBV18 combines with J gene TRBJ2-1; D might be TRBD1 (7 bases). The germline V gene has CDR1 KGHSH and CDR2 LQKENI. Trimming took off 6 bases at V and 9 bases at J, with 18 bases between the two ends. The length of the CDR3 is 14 residues. For the CDR3, the DNA is TGTGCCAGCTCCCCCCAGGGGGGTCGCAGTGAGCAGTTCTTC. It yields the protein CASSPQGGRSEQFF.

This clonotype was seen more than once but under ten times. One junction end disagrees with the germline gene, perhaps due to a read error. This chain uses TRBV20-1 with TRBJ2-3; 7 nucleotides line up with TRBD2. The germline CDR1 and CDR2 sequences are DFQATT and SNEGSKA (reference sequence). The CDR3 totals 16 residues. The CDR3 sequence is CSTNDPSGASTDTQYF. CDR3 bases: TGCAGTACCAATGACCCAAGCGGGGCAAGCACGGATACGCAGTATTTT.

The table lists this clonotype with a few counts. With a much larger clone just one base away, this may be a read error. The V gene is TRBV7-8, the J gene TRBJ2-5, with D tentatively TRBD1 or TRBD2 (7 bases each). Germline CDR1 reads SGHVS; CDR2 reads FQNEAQ. The V and J ends lost 5 bases and 11 bases respectively, with 24 bases between them. The CDR3 is 15 amino acids. The CDR3 reads CASSPRGGLGYEQYF. The CDR3 region has the DNA TGTGCCAGCAGCCCCAGGGGGGGCCTCGGGTATGAGCAGTACTTC. The whole variable domain, remainder taken from reference TRBV7-8 and TRBJ2-5, is GAGVSQSPRYKVAKRGQDVALRCDPISGHVSLFWYQQALGQGPEFLTYFQNEAQLDKSGLPSDRFFAERPEGSVSTLKIQRTQQEDSAVYLCASSPRGGLGYEQYFGPGTRLLVL.

The chain couples TRBV28 to TRBJ1-2; D might be TRBD1 (5 bases). Trimming removed 2 bases from V and 4 bases from J, with 11 bases in between. The CDR3 is 14 amino acids. CDR1 and CDR2 (germline): MDHEN, SYDVKM. CDR3 region: CASSLDQGVYGYTF. The DNA of the CDR3 is TGTGCCAGCAGTTTAGATCAGGGAGTCTATGGCTACACCTTC.

Of note for this clonotype: A much larger clone sits a single nucleotide away, making a read error possible. J is TRBJ2-3 and V is TRBV11-2; TRBD1 aligns across 9 bases. J lost 8 bases, V lost 4 bases, and 7 bases had no gene match. The CDR3 contains 14 residues. Germline CDR1 reads SGHAT; CDR2 reads FQNNGV. CDR3 sequence: CASSCSQGASTQYF. CDR3 DNA sequence: TGTGCCAGCAGCTGCTCACAGGGGGCCTCTACGCAGTATTTT.

This clonotype was recorded at least ten times. The chain couples TRBV19 to TRBJ2-1; D is undetermined. CDR3 length: 11 amino acids. Trimming took 6 bases from V and 6 from J, leaving 6 bases between them. CDR1 and CDR2 from the germline V gene are LNHDA and SQIVND (reference sequence). The CDR3 is CASRSTNEQFF. The DNA for the CDR3 is TGTGCCAGTAGGTCCACCAATGAGCAGTTCTTC.

This clonotype came up a few times. This chain uses TRBV27 with TRBJ1-5; tentative D call: TRBD1 (5 bases). CDR1 and CDR2 from the germline V gene are MNHEY and SMNVEV (reference sequence). This CDR3 region has 15 residues. Trimming removed 0 bases from V and 6 bases from J, with 12 bases in between. The CDR3: CASSLSSPGGQPQHF. CDR3 sequence (DNA): TGTGCCAGCAGTTTATCAAGCCCGGGGGGTCAGCCCCAGCATTTT.

This clonotype was counted ten times or more. V gene TRBV2 combines with J gene TRBJ2-7, with a possible D match to TRBD1 (6 bases). Germline CDR1 and CDR2: SNHLY and FYNNEI. V gave up 6 bases and J gave up 9 bases, with 15 bases separating them. The CDR3 has 12 residues. The CDR3 DNA reads as TGTGCCAGCAGGTTAACAGGGTTAGGGCAGTACTTC. This encodes CASRLTGLGQYF.

This clonotype has only a few counts. The CDR3 sequence is CASSWGDRRNTGELFF. CDR3 nucleotides: TGTGCCAGCAGCTGGGGGGACAGACGTAACACCGGGGAGCTGTTTTTT. The chain is built from TRBV5-5 and TRBJ2-2; D is possibly TRBD1 (7 bases). This CDR3 is built from 16 residues. Deletions cut 3 bases from V and 2 bases from J, with 14 bases between. The germline V gene has CDR1 SGHKS and CDR2 YYEKEE (reference sequence).

Of note for this clonotype: A much larger clone sits a single nucleotide away, making a read error possible. V gene TRBV7-6 combines with J gene TRBJ2-3, with D possibly being TRBD2 (7 bases). Germline V CDR1 and CDR2: SGHVS, FNYEAQ. The CDR3 has 16 residues. As DNA, the CDR3 is TGTGTCAGCAGCTTAGGGGGTAGCGGGAGCACAGATACGCAGTATTTT. It specifies CVSSLGGSGSTDTQYF.

This clonotype was observed many times. CDR3 protein: CASSIRQGPTTEQYF. Written as DNA, the CDR3 is TGTGCCAGCAGCATAAGACAGGGACCTACTACCGAGCAGTACTTC. The chain has TRBV7-2 and TRBJ2-7; 7 bases match TRBD1. CDR1 and CDR2 (germline): SGHTA, FQGNSA. Trimming at V came to 5 bases and at J to 6 bases, leaving 13 bases not matched to a gene. This CDR3 contains 15 residues.

This clonotype was recorded only once. This may arise from a read error, as a much more abundant clone is one base away. V is TRBV12-3 or TRBV12-4 and J is TRBJ1-6, with 9 bases fitting TRBD1. The V segment lost 7 bases and the J segment 10 bases; nucleotides outside the gene matches: 8. CDR3 length equals 14 residues. The CDR3 loop is CASTLNRGRSPLHF. The CDR3 DNA follows: TGTGCCAGCACCTTGAACAGGGGGCGATCACCCCTCCACTTT.